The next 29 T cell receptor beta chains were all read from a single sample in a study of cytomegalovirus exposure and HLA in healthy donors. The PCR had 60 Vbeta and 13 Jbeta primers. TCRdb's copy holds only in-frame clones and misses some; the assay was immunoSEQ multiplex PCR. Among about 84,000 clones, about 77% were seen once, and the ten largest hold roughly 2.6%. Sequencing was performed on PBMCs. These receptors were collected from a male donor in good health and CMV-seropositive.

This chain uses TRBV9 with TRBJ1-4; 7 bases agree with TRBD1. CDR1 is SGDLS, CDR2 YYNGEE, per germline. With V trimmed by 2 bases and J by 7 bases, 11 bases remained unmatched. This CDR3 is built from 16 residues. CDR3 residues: CASSVSRGDIFEKLFF. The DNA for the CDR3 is TGTGCCAGCAGCGTTTCCAGGGGGGACATTTTTGAAAAACTGTTTTTT.

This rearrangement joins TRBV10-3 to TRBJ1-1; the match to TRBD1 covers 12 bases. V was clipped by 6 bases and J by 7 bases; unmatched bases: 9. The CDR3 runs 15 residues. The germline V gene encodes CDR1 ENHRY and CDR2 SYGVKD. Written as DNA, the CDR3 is TGTGCCATCAGGGGGGGACAGGGGGCCATATTTGAAGCTTTCTTT. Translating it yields CAIRGGQGAIFEAFF.

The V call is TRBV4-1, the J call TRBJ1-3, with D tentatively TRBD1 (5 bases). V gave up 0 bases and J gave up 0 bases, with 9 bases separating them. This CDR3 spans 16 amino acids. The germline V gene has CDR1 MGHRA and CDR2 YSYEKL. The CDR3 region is CASSQEGRVSGNTIYF. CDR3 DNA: TGCGCCAGCAGCCAAGAAGGCAGGGTCTCTGGAAACACCATATATTTT.

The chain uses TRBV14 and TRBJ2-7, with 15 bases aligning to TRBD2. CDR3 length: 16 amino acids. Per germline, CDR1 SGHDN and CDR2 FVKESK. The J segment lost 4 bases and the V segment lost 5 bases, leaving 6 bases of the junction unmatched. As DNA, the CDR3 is TGTGCCAGCAGCGCAGGACTAGCGGGAGGGCTTTACGAGCAGTACTTC. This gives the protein CASSAGLAGGLYEQYF.

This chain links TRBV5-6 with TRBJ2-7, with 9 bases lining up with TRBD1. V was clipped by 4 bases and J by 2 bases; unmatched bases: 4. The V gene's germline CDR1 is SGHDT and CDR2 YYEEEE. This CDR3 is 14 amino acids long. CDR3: CASSPGTGTYEQYF. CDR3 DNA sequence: TGTGCCAGCAGCCCCGGGACAGGGACCTACGAGCAGTACTTC.

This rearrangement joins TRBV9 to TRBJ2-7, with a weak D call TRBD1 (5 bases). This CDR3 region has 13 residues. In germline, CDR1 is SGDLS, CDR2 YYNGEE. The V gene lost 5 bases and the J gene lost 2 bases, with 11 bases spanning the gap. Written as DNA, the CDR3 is TGTGCCAGCAGAGACAGTAGAACCTACGAGCAGTACTTC. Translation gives CASRDSRTYEQYF.

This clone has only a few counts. This chain's CDR3 is CASSQVNRAGANVLTF. The CDR3 nucleotides are TGTGCCAGCAGCCAAGTTAACAGGGCCGGGGCCAACGTCCTGACTTTC. V is TRBV4-2 and J is TRBJ2-6, with a tentative D call TRBD1 (6 bases). The germline V and J ends were trimmed by 1 base and 4 bases, with 11 bases remaining between them. The CDR3 has 16 residues. The germline gives CDR1 LGHNA, CDR2 YNFKEQ.

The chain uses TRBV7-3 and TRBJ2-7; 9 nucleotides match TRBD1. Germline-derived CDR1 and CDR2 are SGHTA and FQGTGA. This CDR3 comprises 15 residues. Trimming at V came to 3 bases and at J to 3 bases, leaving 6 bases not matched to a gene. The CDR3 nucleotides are TGTGCCAGCAGCTTTTCCCCGACAGGGGGCTACGAGCAGTACTTC. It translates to CASSFSPTGGYEQYF.

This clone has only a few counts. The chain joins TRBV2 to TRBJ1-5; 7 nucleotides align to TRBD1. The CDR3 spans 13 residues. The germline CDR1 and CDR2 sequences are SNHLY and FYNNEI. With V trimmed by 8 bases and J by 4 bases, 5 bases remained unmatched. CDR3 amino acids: CASEQGQNQPQHF. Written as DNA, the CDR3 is TGTGCCAGCGAGCAGGGACAGAATCAGCCCCAGCATTTT.

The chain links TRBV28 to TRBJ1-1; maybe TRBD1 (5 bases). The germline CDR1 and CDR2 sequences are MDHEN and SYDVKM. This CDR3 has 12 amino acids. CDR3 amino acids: CDPRGMNTEAFF. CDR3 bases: TGTGACCCAAGGGGAATGAACACTGAAGCTTTCTTT.

The CDR3 sequence: CASSSAGETYNEQFF. The CDR3 coding sequence is TGTGCCAGCAGCTCCGCGGGGGAAACCTACAATGAGCAGTTCTTC. The rearrangement joins TRBV5-6 to TRBJ2-1; 7 positions match TRBD2. V was pared by 3 bases and J by 2 bases, with 5 bases of the junction left unmatched. This CDR3 spans 15 amino acids. CDR1 is SGHDT and CDR2 is YYEEEE in the germline V gene.

The CDR3 DNA follows: TGCGCCAGCAGCTTGGGGCCCAAAGAGACCCAGTACTTC. Protein product: CASSLGPKETQYF. The V gene is TRBV5-1, the J gene TRBJ2-5; no reliable D call. V lost 0 bases and J lost 3, with 6 bases in between. The CDR3 runs to 13 residues. Germline CDR1 SGHRS, CDR2 YFSETQ.

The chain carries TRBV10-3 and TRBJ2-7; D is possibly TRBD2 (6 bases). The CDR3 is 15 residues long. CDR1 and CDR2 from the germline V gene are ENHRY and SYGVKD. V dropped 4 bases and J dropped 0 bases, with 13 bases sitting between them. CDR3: CAISGGGAISYEQYF. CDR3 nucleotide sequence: TGTGCCATCAGTGGGGGCGGGGCCATCTCCTACGAGCAGTACTTC.

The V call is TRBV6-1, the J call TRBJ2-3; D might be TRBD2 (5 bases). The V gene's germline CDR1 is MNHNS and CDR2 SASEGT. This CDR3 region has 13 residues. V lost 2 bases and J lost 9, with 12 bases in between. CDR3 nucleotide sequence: TGTGCCAGCAGTGAAAATGACTACCTCACGCAGTATTTT. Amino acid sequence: CASSENDYLTQYF.

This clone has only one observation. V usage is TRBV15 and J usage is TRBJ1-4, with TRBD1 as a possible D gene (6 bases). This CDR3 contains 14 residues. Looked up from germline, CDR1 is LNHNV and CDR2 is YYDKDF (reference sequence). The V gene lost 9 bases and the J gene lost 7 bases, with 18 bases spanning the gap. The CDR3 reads CATKEGGPSEKLFF. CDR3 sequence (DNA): TGTGCCACAAAGGAGGGGGGGCCAAGTGAAAAACTGTTTTTT.

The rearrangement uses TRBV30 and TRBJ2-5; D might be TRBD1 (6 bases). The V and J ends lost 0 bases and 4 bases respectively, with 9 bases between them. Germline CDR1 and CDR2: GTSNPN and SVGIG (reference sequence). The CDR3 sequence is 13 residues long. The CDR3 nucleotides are TGTGCCTGGAGTGTAGGGGGACGAGAGACCCAGTACTTC. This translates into CAWSVGGRETQYF.

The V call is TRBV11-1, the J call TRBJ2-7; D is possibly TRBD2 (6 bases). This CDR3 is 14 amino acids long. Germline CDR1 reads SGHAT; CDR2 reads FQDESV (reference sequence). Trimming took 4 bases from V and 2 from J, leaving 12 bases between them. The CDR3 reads CASSSWTTTYEQYF. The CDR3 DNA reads TGTGCCAGCAGCTCCTGGACTACCACCTACGAGCAGTACTTC. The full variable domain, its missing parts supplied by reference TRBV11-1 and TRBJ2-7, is EAEVAQSPRYKITEKSQAVAFWCDPISGHATLYWYRQILGQGPELLVQFQDESVVDDSQLPKDRFSAERLKGVDSTLKIQPAELGDSAMYLCASSSWTTTYEQYFGPGTRLTVT.

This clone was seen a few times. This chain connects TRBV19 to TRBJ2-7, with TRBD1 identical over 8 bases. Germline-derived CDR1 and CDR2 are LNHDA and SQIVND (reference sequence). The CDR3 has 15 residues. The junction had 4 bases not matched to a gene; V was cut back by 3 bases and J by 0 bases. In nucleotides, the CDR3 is TGTGCCAGTAGTATGACGGGACAGGACTCCTACGAGCAGTACTTC. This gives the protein CASSMTGQDSYEQYF.

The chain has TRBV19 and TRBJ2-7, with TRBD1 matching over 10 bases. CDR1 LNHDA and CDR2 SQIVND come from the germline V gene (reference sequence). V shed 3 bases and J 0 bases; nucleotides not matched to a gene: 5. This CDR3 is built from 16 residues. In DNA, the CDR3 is TGTGCCAGTAGTATTAACCGGGACAGGGGCTCCTACGAGCAGTACTTC. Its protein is CASSINRDRGSYEQYF.

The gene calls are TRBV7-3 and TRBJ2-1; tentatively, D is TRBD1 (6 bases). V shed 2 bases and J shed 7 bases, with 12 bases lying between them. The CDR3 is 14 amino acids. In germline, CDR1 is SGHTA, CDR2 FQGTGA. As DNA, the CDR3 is TGTGCCAGCAGCTTATACGCAGGGGATAATGAGCAGTTCTTC. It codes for CASSLYAGDNEQFF.

For the CDR3, the DNA is TGCGCCAGCAGAACCCGATTTAAGCGGGAGAAAACAGATACGCAGTATTTT. As protein: CASRTRFKREKTDTQYF. V is TRBV10-2 and J is TRBJ2-3; 8 bases line up with TRBD2. V trimming: 6 bases; J trimming: 3 bases; junction bases outside the gene matches: 14. Germline V gene sequence: CDR1 WSHSY, CDR2 SAAADI. The CDR3 has 17 amino acids.

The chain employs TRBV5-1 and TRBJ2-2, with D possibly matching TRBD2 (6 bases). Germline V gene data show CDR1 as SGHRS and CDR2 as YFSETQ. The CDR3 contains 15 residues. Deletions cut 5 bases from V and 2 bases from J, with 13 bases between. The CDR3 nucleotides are TGCGCCAGCAGTTGGGGCGGGGCCAACACCGGGGAGCTGTTTTTT. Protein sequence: CASSWGGANTGELFF.

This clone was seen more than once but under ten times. The CDR3 nucleotides are TGTGCCAGCAGTGTATACAGGGTGGCTTTCTTT. Encoded protein: CASSVYRVAFF. This rearrangement joins TRBV6-1 to TRBJ1-1; a weak D match, TRBD1 (6 bases). Trimming pared 4 bases from V and 11 bases from J, leaving 11 bases between. Germline-derived CDR1 and CDR2 are MNHNS and SASEGT. This CDR3 spans 11 amino acids.

For the CDR3, the DNA is TGTGCCAGCAGCGTATCAGTGAACACTGAAGCTTTCTTT. It specifies CASSVSVNTEAFF. V usage is TRBV9 and J usage is TRBJ1-1; no firm D call. V was cut by 1 base and J by 0 bases, with 4 bases left in between. CDR1 and CDR2 from the germline V gene are SGDLS and YYNGEE. This CDR3 contains 13 residues. The whole variable domain, remainder taken from reference TRBV9 and TRBJ1-1, is DSGVTQTPKHLITATGQRVTLRCSPRSGDLSVYWYQQSLDQGLQFLIQYYNGEERAKGNILERFSAQQFPDLHSELNLSSLELGDSALYFCASSVSVNTEAFFGQGTRLTVV.

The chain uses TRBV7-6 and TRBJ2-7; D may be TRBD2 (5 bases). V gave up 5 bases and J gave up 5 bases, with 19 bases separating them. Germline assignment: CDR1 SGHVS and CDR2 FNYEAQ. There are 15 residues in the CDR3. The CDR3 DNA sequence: TGTGCCAGCAGCCGGAGCGGAGTTGTGACCGACGAGCAGTACTTC. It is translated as CASSRSGVVTDEQYF. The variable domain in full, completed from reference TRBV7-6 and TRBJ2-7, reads GAGVSQSPRYKVTKRGQDVALRCDPISGHVSLYWYRQALGQGPEFLTYFNYEAQQDKSGLPNDRFSAERPEGSISTLTIQRTEQRDSAMYRCASSRSGVVTDEQYFGPGTRLTVT.

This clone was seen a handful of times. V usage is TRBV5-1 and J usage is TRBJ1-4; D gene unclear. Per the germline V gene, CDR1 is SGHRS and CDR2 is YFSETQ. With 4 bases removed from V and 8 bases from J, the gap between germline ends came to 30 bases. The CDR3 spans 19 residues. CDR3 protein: CASSPEGAGGVGKSEKLFF. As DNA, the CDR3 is TGCGCCAGCAGCCCGGAGGGCGCAGGCGGCGTCGGTAAATCCGAAAAACTGTTTTTT.

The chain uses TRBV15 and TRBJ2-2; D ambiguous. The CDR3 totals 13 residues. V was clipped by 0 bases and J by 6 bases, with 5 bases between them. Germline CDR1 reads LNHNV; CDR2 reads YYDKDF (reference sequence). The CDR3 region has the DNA TGTGCCACCAGCAGAGATTTATCCGGGGAGCTGTTTTTT. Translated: CATSRDLSGELFF.

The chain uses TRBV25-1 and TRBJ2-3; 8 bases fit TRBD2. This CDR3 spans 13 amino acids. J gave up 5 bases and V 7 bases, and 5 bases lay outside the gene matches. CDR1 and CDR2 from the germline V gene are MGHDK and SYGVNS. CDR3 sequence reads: CASTRGGVDTQYF. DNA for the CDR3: TGTGCCAGCACCCGGGGGGGTGTAGATACGCAGTATTTT.

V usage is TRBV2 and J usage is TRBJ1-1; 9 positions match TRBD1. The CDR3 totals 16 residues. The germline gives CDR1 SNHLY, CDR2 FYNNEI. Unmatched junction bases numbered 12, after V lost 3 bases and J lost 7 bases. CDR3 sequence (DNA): TGTGCCAGCAGTGAGGCTGGGACAGGGCAATATAATGAAGCTTTCTTT. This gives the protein CASSEAGTGQYNEAFF.